This T cell receptor beta chain was documented in a study of T cells in Graves' hyperthyroidism and ophthalmopathy. Hyperthyroidism, newly diagnosed and lasting under 2 months, affected patients aged 18 to 65. Fresh 10 ml peripheral blood yielded PBMCs. This clonotype was found many times. Amplification yielded TCR beta CDR3 regions, with RNA transcripts as the source. The primer set for the first-round RT-PCR of the TCR CDR3 was HTBI. One entry per CDR3 protein, called by TCRdb with MiXCR from the multiplex PCR reads. The top ten hold 15% to 18% of the sample, which has some 700,000 distinct CDR3 sequences, roughly 17% seen once. The germline CDR1 and CDR2 sequences are GTSNPN and SVGIG (reference sequence). There are 14 residues in the CDR3. Trimming removed 1 base from V and 5 bases from J, with 14 bases in between.

This TCR was recovered from a man aged 50 or older with Graves' hyperthyroidism. The V gene is TRBV30, the J gene TRBJ1-2, with D perhaps matching TRBD1 (5 bases). The source material was blood. This chain's CDR3 is CAWSEGSEKYGYTF. The CDR3 DNA reads as TGTGCCTGGAGTGAGGGGTCAGAGAAGTATGGCTACACCTTC. Combining the CDR3 with reference TRBV30 and TRBJ1-2 gives the whole variable domain SQTIHQWPATLVQPVGSPLSLECTVEGTSNPNLYWYRQAAGRGLQLLFYSVGIGQISSEVPQNLSASRPQDRQFILSSKKLLLSDSGFYLCAWSEGSEKYGYTFGSGTRLTVV.